Below are 28 T cell receptor beta chains sequenced from a single sample in a study of T cells in Graves' hyperthyroidism and ophthalmopathy. Using RNA transcripts as the source, TCR beta CDR3 regions were amplified. Primed by the HTBI set, a first-round RT-PCR was run on the TCR CDR3. MiXCR, run by TCRdb on the multiplex PCR reads, gives a single entry per CDR3 protein. The sample has roughly 600,000 distinct CDR3 sequences, around 13% seen once; the top ten hold approximately 13%. Material for sequencing was blood. The receptors stem from a woman between 45 and 65 years old with Graves' ophthalmopathy.

Ten or more counts support this clonotype. This chain uses TRBV11-3 with TRBJ2-3, with D perhaps assigned TRBD1 or TRBD2 (5 bases each). Germline CDR1 is SGHNT and CDR2 is YENEEA. This CDR3 comprises 15 residues. Deletions cut 5 bases from V and 4 bases from J, with 16 bases between. The CDR3 DNA reads TGTGCCAGCAGCCCCGGGACCTGGGGCCCAGATACGCAGTATTTT. Encoded protein: CASSPGTWGPDTQYF.

This clonotype turned up a few times. The chain joins TRBV29-1 to TRBJ2-7; TRBD1 matches at 7 bases. The germline V gene encodes CDR1 SQVTM and CDR2 ANQGSEA. There are 15 residues in the CDR3. The J segment lost 3 bases and the V segment lost 2 bases, leaving 10 bases of the junction unmatched. The CDR3 loop is CSVERGQGRSYEQYF. The CDR3, as DNA: TGCAGCGTTGAAAGGGGGCAGGGGAGAAGCTACGAGCAGTACTTC.

This clonotype was found many times. This chain connects TRBV11-2 to TRBJ1-1, with 11 bases aligning to TRBD1. CDR3 length: 18 amino acids. CDR1 is SGHAT and CDR2 is FQNNGV in the germline V gene. V gave up 0 bases and J gave up 1 base; unmatched junction bases: 7. DNA for the CDR3: TGTGCCAGCAGCTTAGATGGACAGGGGGCGGCGTGGAACACTGAAGCTTTCTTT. The encoded protein is CASSLDGQGAAWNTEAFF.

This clonotype was counted ten times or more. V gene TRBV15 combines with J gene TRBJ1-2, with unresolved D. The germline gives CDR1 LNHNV, CDR2 YYDKDF (reference sequence). This CDR3 has 16 amino acids. The V end lost 0 bases, the J end lost 9 bases, and 20 bases lay between the germline ends. In nucleotides, the CDR3 is TGTGCCACCAGCAGAGATAAGGGTGGCTACGGGAACCGCTACACCTTC. Protein product: CATSRDKGGYGNRYTF.

The rearrangement links TRBV29-1 to TRBJ1-5, with TRBD1 identical over 7 bases. The V gene end was trimmed by 7 bases and the J gene end by 4 bases; junction bases not matched to a gene: 7. Germline lookup yields CDR1 SQVTM and CDR2 ANQGSEA. The CDR3 has 13 residues. The CDR3 nucleotides read TGCAGCGCAGGACAGGAGAGAAATCAGCCCCAGCATTTT. This translates into CSAGQERNQPQHF.

This chain uses TRBV19 with TRBJ1-5; no clear D gene. V was shortened by 3 bases and J by 9 bases, with 12 bases between the two germline ends. The CDR3 has 13 residues. Germline CDR1 and CDR2: LNHDA and SQIVND (reference sequence). The CDR3 spells CASSIAVLGPQHF. The CDR3 nucleotides are TGTGCCAGTAGTATTGCAGTACTCGGGCCCCAGCATTTT.

Ten or more counts support this clonotype. This chain connects TRBV13 to TRBJ2-7; 9 nucleotides match TRBD2. Trimming took 1 base from V and 2 from J; bases not matched to a gene: 6. This CDR3 contains 16 residues. Germline-derived CDR1 and CDR2 are PRHDT and FYEKMQ (reference sequence). CDR3 bases: TGTGCCAGCAGCTTAGCACTCGCGGGAGGGACCTACGAGCAGTACTTC. It specifies CASSLALAGGTYEQYF.

This clonotype was detected many times. The CDR3 spells CASSFLGLSYEQYF. CDR3 nucleotide sequence: TGTGCCAGCAGTTTTTTGGGACTTTCCTACGAGCAGTACTTC. The chain links TRBV28 to TRBJ2-7, with D perhaps TRBD2 (6 bases). V was clipped by 3 bases and J by 1 base, with 10 bases between them. The CDR3 contains 14 residues. Germline V gene data show CDR1 as MDHEN and CDR2 as SYDVKM. Complete variable domain (other parts from reference TRBV28 and TRBJ2-7): DVKVTQSSRYLVKRTGEKVFLECVQDMDHENMFWYRQDPGLGLRLIYFSYDVKMKEKGDIPEGYSVSREKKERFSLILESASTNQTSMYLCASSFLGLSYEQYFGPGTRLTVT.

The chain joins TRBV2 to TRBJ2-5, with 9 bases fitting TRBD2. Germline trimming cut 7 bases from V and 5 bases from J; bases unmatched to any gene: 20. Germline assignment: CDR1 SNHLY and CDR2 FYNNEI. This CDR3 contains 18 residues. CDR3 sequence reads: CASKSFLTSGSQRETQYF. CDR3 sequence (DNA): TGTGCCAGCAAAAGTTTTTTGACTAGCGGATCTCAGAGGGAGACCCAGTACTTC. The variable domain in full, with the rest retrieved from reference TRBV2 and TRBJ2-5, is EPEVTQTPSHQVTQMGQEVILRCVPISNHLYFYWYRQILGQKVEFLVSFYNNEISEKSEIFDDQFSVERPDGSNFTLKIRSTKLEDSAMYFCASKSFLTSGSQRETQYFGPGTRLLVL.

The table lists this clonotype with a few counts. The V call is TRBV20-1, the J call TRBJ2-1, with TRBD2 identical over 7 bases. CDR1 and CDR2 (germline): DFQATT, SNEGSKA (reference sequence). V lost 3 bases, J lost 3 bases, and 14 bases stayed unmatched. The CDR3 contains 17 residues. CDR3 protein: CSASGGLAGVDYNEQFF. The CDR3 DNA follows: TGCAGTGCTAGTGGGGGGTTGGCGGGAGTGGACTACAATGAGCAGTTCTTC.

To note about this clonotype: Relative to the germline gene, one junction end is altered; a read error may explain this. The chain recombines TRBV9 with TRBJ2-2; TRBD1 agrees at 9 bases. There are 15 residues in the CDR3. CDR1 and CDR2 from the germline V gene are SGDLS and YYNGEE. The CDR3 here is CASSGGQGDTGELLF. The DNA for the CDR3 is TGTGCCAGCAGCGGGGGACAGGGAGACACCGGGGAGCTGCTTTTT.

The chain joins TRBV4-1 to TRBJ2-7; D is undetermined. The CDR3 runs 15 residues. CDR1 and CDR2 (germline): MGHRA, YSYEKL. With 4 bases removed from V and 0 bases from J, the gap between germline ends came to 13 bases. CDR3: CASSRTPGPSYEQYF. In DNA form, the CDR3 reads TGCGCCAGCAGCCGGACCCCAGGCCCCTCCTACGAGCAGTACTTC.

This clonotype occurred many times. The genes are TRBV20-1 and TRBJ2-1; perhaps TRBD2 as D (6 bases). This CDR3 has 14 residues. Trimming took 5 bases from V and 3 from J, leaving 14 bases between them. Germline V gene sequence: CDR1 DFQATT, CDR2 SNEGSKA (reference sequence). In nucleotides, the CDR3 is TGCAGTGCTCCCCGACTAGAGGACTACAATGAGCAGTTCTTC. Protein product: CSAPRLEDYNEQFF.

This chain joins TRBV19 and TRBJ1-5; the D is unclear. CDR1 and CDR2 (germline): LNHDA, SQIVND (reference sequence). V dropped 7 bases and J dropped 7 bases, with 14 bases sitting between them. The CDR3 contains 13 residues. As DNA, the CDR3 is TGTGCCAGTAAGGTAGGGTTTGGGCAGCCCCAGCATTTT. This encodes CASKVGFGQPQHF.

The V and J genes are TRBV9 and TRBJ1-4; D call uncertain. V dropped 3 bases and J dropped 5 bases, with 11 bases sitting between them. Germline CDR1 is SGDLS and CDR2 is YYNGEE. This CDR3 comprises 14 residues. CDR3 sequence (DNA): TGTGCCAGCAGCGCCGAAGCCCTAAATGAAAAACTGTTTTTT. This gives the protein CASSAEALNEKLFF.

With regard to this clonotype: A clone one base away is much larger, so this may be a read error. J is TRBJ1-3 and V is TRBV7-9; possibly TRBD1 for D (5 bases). Germline values: CDR1 SEHNR, CDR2 FQNEAQ (reference sequence). This CDR3 is 16 amino acids long. Trimming pared 4 bases from V and 2 bases from J, leaving 15 bases between. The CDR3 sequence is CASSSGAGRPGNTIYF. The CDR3 coding sequence is TGTGCCAGCAGCTCCGGGGCAGGGAGACCTGGAAACACCATATATTTT.

This clonotype was found many times. The chain couples TRBV7-9 to TRBJ2-7; 13 positions match TRBD2. The CDR3 sequence is 15 residues long. In germline, CDR1 is SEHNR, CDR2 FQNEAQ (reference sequence). V shed 6 bases, J shed 0 bases, and the junction held 2 bases outside the gene matches. The CDR3 DNA reads as TGTGCCAGCAGTGGGACTAGCGGGGTCTCCTACGAGCAGTACTTC. Translating gives CASSGTSGVSYEQYF.

In this sample, this clonotype turned up many times. This chain connects TRBV28 to TRBJ2-3, with 7 nucleotides matching TRBD2. CDR1 is MDHEN, CDR2 SYDVKM, per germline. The CDR3 has 14 residues. Trimming took 4 bases from V and 3 from J; bases not matched to a gene: 4. CDR3 bases: TGTGCCAGCAGTTCCCTAGCGGTAACAGATACGCAGTATTTT. Translating gives CASSSLAVTDTQYF.

The V and J genes are TRBV27 and TRBJ1-6; 9 bases agree with TRBD1. Germline V gene lookup returns CDR1 MNHEY and CDR2 SMNVEV (reference sequence). The CDR3 loop spans 15 amino acids. Trimming removed 5 bases from V and 9 bases from J; junction bases left unmatched: 8. The CDR3 sequence is CASSAPGTGPSPLHF. The CDR3 nucleotides are TGTGCCAGCAGTGCTCCTGGGACAGGGCCTTCACCCCTCCACTTT.

The sample holds many counts of this clonotype. The chain joins TRBV4-1 to TRBJ2-1, with D uncertain. Germline-derived CDR1 and CDR2 are MGHRA and YSYEKL. Trimming stripped 0 bases from V and 0 bases from J, with 6 bases between. The CDR3 spans 15 residues. The CDR3 DNA reads as TGCGCCAGCAGCCAAGATCAGAGCTCCTACAATGAGCAGTTCTTC. It specifies CASSQDQSSYNEQFF.

In this sample, this clonotype turned up many times. The V call is TRBV7-9, the J call TRBJ2-2, with TRBD1 identical over 8 bases. From germline, CDR1 is SEHNR and CDR2 FQNEAQ (reference sequence). V shed 2 bases, J shed 6 bases, and the junction held 14 bases outside the gene matches. CDR3 length: 18 residues. CDR3 DNA: TGTGCCAGCAGCTTATTGGACAGGGCGGCGGTTAACGCCGGGGAGCTGTTTTTT. It codes for CASSLLDRAAVNAGELFF.

This clonotype was counted at least ten times. This chain links TRBV9 with TRBJ2-1; D gene uncertain. The V and J ends lost 0 bases and 4 bases respectively, with 5 bases between them. CDR3 length equals 13 residues. CDR1 is SGDLS and CDR2 is YYNGEE in the germline V gene. For the CDR3, the DNA is TGTGCCAGCAGCGTAGCACAGTACAATGAGCAGTTCTTC. This codes for CASSVAQYNEQFF.

The gene calls are TRBV14 and TRBJ1-2; D not resolved. Deletions cut 6 bases from V and 5 bases from J, with 13 bases between. CDR1 and CDR2 from the germline V gene are SGHDN and FVKESK. CDR3 length equals 13 residues. CDR3 region: CASSRVLAYGYTF. CDR3 DNA sequence: TGTGCCAGCAGTCGGGTCCTGGCTTATGGCTACACCTTC. The variable domain in full, completed from reference TRBV14 and TRBJ1-2, reads EAGVTQFPSHSVIEKGQTVTLRCDPISGHDNLYWYRRVMGKEIKFLLHFVKESKQDESGMPNNRFLAERTGGTYSTLKVQPAELEDSGVYFCASSRVLAYGYTFGSGTRLTVV.

Ten or more counts support this clonotype. V gene TRBV24-1 combines with J gene TRBJ2-3; either TRBD1 or TRBD2 may fit D (5 bases each). Germline V gives CDR1 KGHDR, CDR2 SFDVKD. Trimming removed 2 bases at V and 0 bases at J, with 8 bases between. The CDR3 consists of 15 residues. The CDR3 bases are TGTGCCACCAGTGATTATGGGGGAAGCACAGATACGCAGTATTTT. Amino acids: CATSDYGGSTDTQYF.

In this sample, this clonotype turned up a few times. The chain couples TRBV6-1 to TRBJ2-3; TRBD2 aligns across 8 bases. The trim removed 5 bases at V and 1 base at J, leaving 8 bases unmatched. Germline assignment: CDR1 MNHNS and CDR2 SASEGT. The CDR3 runs to 16 residues. The CDR3 reads CASSYGAGGRTDTQYF. CDR3 coding DNA: TGTGCCAGCAGTTACGGGGCGGGAGGACGCACAGATACGCAGTATTTT.

This clonotype was counted ten times or more. V gene TRBV10-3 combines with J gene TRBJ2-3; the D gene is possibly TRBD1 (6 bases). This CDR3 has 14 residues. Germline CDR1 reads ENHRY; CDR2 reads SYGVKD. Trimming left V 7 bases short and J 1 base short, with 12 bases between. This CDR3 is CAINKNRGTDTQYF. The CDR3 DNA follows: TGTGCCATCAACAAGAACAGGGGCACAGATACGCAGTATTTT.

This clonotype was recorded at least ten times. The chain couples TRBV20-1 to TRBJ2-7; the D is unclear. Between the trimmed V and J ends, which lost 0 bases and 4 bases, there was a span of 13 bases. Germline assignment: CDR1 DFQATT and CDR2 SNEGSKA (reference sequence). This CDR3 has 14 residues. CDR3 amino acids: CSARDGQRTYEQYF. The CDR3, as DNA: TGCAGTGCTAGAGATGGGCAGAGAACTTACGAGCAGTACTTC.

This clonotype was detected many times. The rearrangement joins TRBV3-1 to TRBJ1-1; no definite D call. The CDR3 is made up of 15 amino acids. Germline V gives CDR1 LGHDT, CDR2 YNNKEL (reference sequence). V was cut by 1 base and J by 3 bases, with 12 bases left in between. In DNA form, the CDR3 reads TGTGCCAGCAGCCAAGTCGGAAGACTACACACTGAAGCTTTCTTT. This codes for CASSQVGRLHTEAFF.